This TCR beta chain emerged from a study of OX40 agonist ivuxolimab in advanced cancers. Study at large: The drug used for patients, ivuxolimab, was an agonistic anti-OX40 (CD134) antibody.

Note on this clone: Its antigen is undetermined.

Libraries were prepared by immunoSEQ multiplex PCR; TCRdb keeps only in-frame clonotypes and omits some of them. The sample yields around 14,000 clones, around 80% seen once. Study conclusions and caveats: Which antigen the expanded peripheral T cells recognized is unknown. Among the nonresponders, some also had low normalized T-cell clonal expansion. The mean number of expanded clones was higher in CD8+ T cells than in CD4+.

The germline CDR1 and CDR2 sequences are LNHDA and SQIVND (reference sequence). Trimming shortened V by 6 bases and J by 5 bases, and 7 bases separated the two germline ends. The CDR3 has 11 residues. This clonotype was sampled from an adult with an advanced solid tumor such as melanoma, head and neck, liver or kidney cancer. The chain links TRBV19 to TRBJ2-5; D is perhaps TRBD2 (5 bases). The sequencing used CD4+ or CD8+ T cells sorted from blood, collected in a trial of the OX40 agonist ivuxolimab. The CDR3 is CASRRGETQYF. CDR3 sequence (DNA): TGTGCCAGTAGGCGCGGGGAGACCCAGTACTTC. Filled out from reference TRBV19 and TRBJ2-5, the complete variable domain reads DGGITQSPKYLFRKEGQNVTLSCEQNLNHDAMYWYRQDPGQGLRLIYYSQIVNDFQKGDIAEGYSVSREKKESFPLTVTSAQKNPTAFYLCASRRGETQYFGPGTRLLVL.